A single sample gave rise to the 11 T cell receptor beta chains below, sequenced in a study of T cells in women clearing cervical HPV infection. Here immunoSEQ multiplex PCR was the method, and the copy in TCRdb shows in-frame clones only, minus some. The sample's table shows approximately 33,000 clones. The sequencing sample was made of blood buffy coat. The origin of the receptors is a woman between 18 and 69 years old with a cervical HPV16 infection that either progressed to CIN3+ or cleared (not recorded which).

For this clone: The CDR3 extends 3 residues past the end of the read, so its final part is completed from the germline J gene. V gene TRBV29-1 combines with J gene TRBJ2-5, with 12 bases aligning to TRBD2. CDR1 is SQVTM, CDR2 ANQGSEA, per germline. This CDR3 region has 14 residues. J gave up 2 bases and V 6 bases, and 4 bases lay outside the gene matches. The CDR3 reads CSVDGTSGQETQYF. The sequenced part of the CDR3 DNA is TGCAGCGTAGACGGGACTAGCGGGCAAGAGACC.

Concerning this clone itself: Coverage ceases 3 residues before the CDR3 finishes, and the germline J gene fills in the end. The chain has TRBV19 and TRBJ2-2, with 7 bases matching TRBD2. The CDR3 totals 14 residues. Germline loops: CDR1 LNHDA, CDR2 SQIVND (reference sequence). CDR3 amino acids: CASSHIGTNEKLFF. CDR3 DNA (partial): TGTGCCAGTAGTCATATAGGGACTAATGAAAAG.

Notes on this clone: The missing CDR3 end, 3 residues past where the read stops, is filled in from the germline J gene. The rearrangement links TRBV6-1 to TRBJ2-3; TRBD1 might be the D (5 bases). Germline values: CDR1 MNHNS, CDR2 SASEGT. The CDR3 totals 15 residues. Incomplete CDR3 DNA: TGTGCCAGCAGTGACAGCAGGGATAGCAATCAGCCG. It specifies CASSDSRDSNQP. The full CDR3 protein reads CASSDSRDSNQPQYF.

Regarding this clone: The missing CDR3 end, 3 residues past where the read stops, is filled in from the germline J gene. The gene calls are TRBV18 and TRBJ1-2; D call uncertain. V lost 4 bases to trimming and J lost 3 bases, with 9 bases between them. The CDR3 loop spans 13 amino acids. Germline-derived CDR1 and CDR2 are KGHSH and LQKENI. The sequenced part of the CDR3 DNA is TGTGCCAGCTCACAAACTCTGGACTATGGC. Translated: CASSQTLDYG. The whole CDR3 sequence is CASSQTLDYGYTF.

To note about this clone: The DNA ends 3 residues before the CDR3 does, and the rest of the CDR3 is filled in from the germline J gene. V is TRBV30 and J is TRBJ1-3, with D perhaps TRBD1 (5 bases). Germline-derived CDR1 and CDR2 are GTSNPN and SVGIG (reference sequence). This CDR3 has 13 residues. The ends were cut back, 5 bases at V and 0 bases at J, with 8 bases in the middle. The DNA read from the CDR3 is TGTGCCTGGTCGACAGTCTCTGGAAACACC. This translates into CAWSTVSGNT. The full CDR3 is CAWSTVSGNTIYF. Full variable domain (outside the CDR3, taken from reference TRBV30 and TRBJ1-3): SQTIHQWPATLVQPVGSPLSLECTVEGTSNPNLYWYRQAAGRGLQLLFYSVGIGQISSEVPQNLSASRPQDRQFILSSKKLLLSDSGFYLCAWSTVSGNTIYFGEGSWLTVV.

Turning to this clone: The read gets to within 3 residues of the CDR3 end, and the germline J gene fills in the rest. V usage is TRBV19 and J usage is TRBJ1-6, with TRBD1 matching 7 bases. The CDR3 covers 15 residues. J lost 10 bases, V lost 5 bases, and 11 bases had no gene match. Per the germline V gene, CDR1 is LNHDA and CDR2 is SQIVND (reference sequence). The CDR3 sequence is CASSSQQGVRSPLHF. CDR3 DNA, as far as it was read: TGTGCCAGTAGTTCCCAGCAGGGGGTTAGATCACCC.

To note about this clone: The CDR3 goes on 3 residues after the read ends, and that part is filled in from the germline J gene. The chain uses TRBV18 and TRBJ1-2, with D hard to call. CDR1 and CDR2 (germline): KGHSH, LQKENI. The CDR3 sequence is 12 residues long. Incomplete CDR3 DNA: TGTGCCAGCTCACCGGTGGACTACGAC. Its protein is CASSPVDYD. The CDR3 in its entirety is CASSPVDYDYTF.

Notes on this clone: The read ends 3 residues before the CDR3 terminus; that terminus is restored from the germline J gene. The chain recombines TRBV5-4 with TRBJ1-6; perhaps TRBD1 as D (5 bases). Germline V lookup: CDR1 SGHNT, CDR2 YYREEE (reference sequence). The ends were cut back, 3 bases at V and 7 bases at J, with 11 bases in the middle. CDR3 length: 14 residues. The sequenced CDR3 bases are TGTGCCAGCAGCTCCAGGGAGGTCAATTCACCC. Protein sequence: CASSSREVNSP. From start to end, the CDR3 is CASSSREVNSPLHF.

Comments on this clone: Coverage ceases 3 residues before the CDR3 finishes, and the germline J gene fills in the end. The chain employs TRBV30 and TRBJ2-7; TRBD1 agrees at 11 bases. Germline assignment: CDR1 GTSNPN and CDR2 SVGIG (reference sequence). V shed 5 bases and J 3 bases; nucleotides not matched to a gene: 9. The CDR3 contains 15 residues. This CDR3 reads CAWQAPGTGGYEQYF. The sequenced part of the CDR3 DNA is TGTGCCTGGCAGGCCCCCGGGACAGGGGGCTACGAG. Together with reference TRBV30 and TRBJ2-7, the CDR3 gives the full variable domain: SQTIHQWPATLVQPVGSPLSLECTVEGTSNPNLYWYRQAAGRGLQLLFYSVGIGQISSEVPQNLSASRPQDRQFILSSKKLLLSDSGFYLCAWQAPGTGGYEQYFGPGTRLTVT.

Concerning this clone itself: The sequenced fragment ends 3 residues before the CDR3 boundary, so the rest is inferred from the germline J gene. The J gene is TRBJ2-7, the V gene TRBV19; D ambiguous. V lost 4 bases, J lost 4 bases, and 11 bases lay in between. Germline V CDR1 and CDR2: LNHDA, SQIVND (reference sequence). This CDR3 region has 13 residues. The CDR3 spells CASSSGQPYEQYF. Incomplete CDR3 DNA: TGTGCCAGTAGTAGTGGGCAGCCATACGAG. The full variable domain, in which reference TRBV19 and TRBJ2-7 provide the parts outside the CDR3, is DGGITQSPKYLFRKEGQNVTLSCEQNLNHDAMYWYRQDPGQGLRLIYYSQIVNDFQKGDIAEGYSVSREKKESFPLTVTSAQKNPTAFYLCASSSGQPYEQYFGPGTRLTVT.

Turning to this clone: The CDR3 extends 3 residues past the end of the read, so its final part is completed from the germline J gene. The chain employs TRBV6-2 or TRBV6-3 and TRBJ2-3; D remains ambiguous. The CDR3 extends over 12 amino acids. Germline V gene data show CDR1 as MNHEY and CDR2 as SVGEGT. Partial CDR3 DNA: TGTGCCAGCAGAAACAGACAAGAGACG. As protein: CASRNRQET. The complete CDR3 protein is CASRNRQETQYF.